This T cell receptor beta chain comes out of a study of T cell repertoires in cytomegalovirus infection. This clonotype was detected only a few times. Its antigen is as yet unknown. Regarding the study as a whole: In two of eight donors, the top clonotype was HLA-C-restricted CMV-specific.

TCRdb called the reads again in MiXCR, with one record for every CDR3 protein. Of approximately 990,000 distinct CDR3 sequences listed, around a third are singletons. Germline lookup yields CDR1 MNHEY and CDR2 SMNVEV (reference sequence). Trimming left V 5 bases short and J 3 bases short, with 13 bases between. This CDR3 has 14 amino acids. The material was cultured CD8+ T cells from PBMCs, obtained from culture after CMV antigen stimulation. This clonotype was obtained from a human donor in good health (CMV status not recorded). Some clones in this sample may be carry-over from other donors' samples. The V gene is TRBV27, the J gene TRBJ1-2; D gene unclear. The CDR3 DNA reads TGTGCCAGCAGTCCCAAGGACGGTCACTATGGCTACACCTTC. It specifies CASSPKDGHYGYTF.